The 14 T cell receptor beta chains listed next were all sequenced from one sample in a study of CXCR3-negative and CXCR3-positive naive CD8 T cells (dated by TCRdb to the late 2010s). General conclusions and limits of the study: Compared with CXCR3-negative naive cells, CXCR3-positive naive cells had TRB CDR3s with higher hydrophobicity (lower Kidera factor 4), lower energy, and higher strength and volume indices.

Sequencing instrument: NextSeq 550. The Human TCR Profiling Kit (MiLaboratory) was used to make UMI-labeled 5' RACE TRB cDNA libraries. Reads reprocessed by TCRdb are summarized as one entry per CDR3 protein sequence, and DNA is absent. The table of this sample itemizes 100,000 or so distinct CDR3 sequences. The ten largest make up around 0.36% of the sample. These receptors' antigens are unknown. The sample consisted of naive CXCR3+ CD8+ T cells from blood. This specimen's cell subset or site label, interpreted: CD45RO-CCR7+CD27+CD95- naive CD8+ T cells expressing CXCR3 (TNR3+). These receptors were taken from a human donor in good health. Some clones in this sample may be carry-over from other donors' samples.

The CDR3 spells CASSPRDSGSATQYF. This chain joins TRBV4-1 and TRBJ2-5; TCRdb calls TRBD2, which cannot be checked without DNA. There are 15 residues in the CDR3. Germline loops: CDR1 MGHRA, CDR2 YSYEKL.

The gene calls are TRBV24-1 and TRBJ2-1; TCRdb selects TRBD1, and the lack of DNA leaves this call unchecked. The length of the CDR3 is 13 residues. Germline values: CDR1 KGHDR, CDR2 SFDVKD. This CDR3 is CATSDGDSNEQFF.

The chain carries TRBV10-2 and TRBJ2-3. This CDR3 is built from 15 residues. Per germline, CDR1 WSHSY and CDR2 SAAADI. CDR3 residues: CASRLAVLSTDTQYF.

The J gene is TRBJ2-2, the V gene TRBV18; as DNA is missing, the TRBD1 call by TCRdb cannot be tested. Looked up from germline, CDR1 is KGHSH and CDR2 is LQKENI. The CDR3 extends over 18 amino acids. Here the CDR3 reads CASSPPPGVGRNTGELFF.

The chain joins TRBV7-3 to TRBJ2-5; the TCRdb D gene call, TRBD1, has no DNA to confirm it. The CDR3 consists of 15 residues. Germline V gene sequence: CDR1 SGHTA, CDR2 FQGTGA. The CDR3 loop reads CASSPGVVPAETQYF. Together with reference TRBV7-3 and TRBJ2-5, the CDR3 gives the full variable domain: GAGVSQTPSNKVTEKGKYVELRCDPISGHTALYWYRQSLGQGPEFLIYFQGTGAADDSGLPNDRFFAVRPEGSVSTLKIQRTERGDSAVYLCASSPGVVPAETQYFGPGTRLLVL.

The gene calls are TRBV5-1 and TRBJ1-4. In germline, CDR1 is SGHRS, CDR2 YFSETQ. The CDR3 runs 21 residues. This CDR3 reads CASSLGPSATTYSGLNEKLFF.

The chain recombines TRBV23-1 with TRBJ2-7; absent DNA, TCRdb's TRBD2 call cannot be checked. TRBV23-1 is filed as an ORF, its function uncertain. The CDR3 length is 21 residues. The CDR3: CASSHSPGGLAGEPSSYEQYF.

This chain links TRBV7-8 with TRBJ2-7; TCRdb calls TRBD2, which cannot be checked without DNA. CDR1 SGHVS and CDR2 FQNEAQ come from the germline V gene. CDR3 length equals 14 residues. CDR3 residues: CASSPSGGAHEQYF.

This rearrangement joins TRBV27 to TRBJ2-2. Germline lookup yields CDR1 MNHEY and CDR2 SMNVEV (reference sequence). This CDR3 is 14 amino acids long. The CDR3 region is CASSLGKNTGELFF.

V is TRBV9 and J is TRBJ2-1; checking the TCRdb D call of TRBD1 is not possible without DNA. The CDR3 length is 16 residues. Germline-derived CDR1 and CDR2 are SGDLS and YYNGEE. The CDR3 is CASSASGGLTYNEQFF.

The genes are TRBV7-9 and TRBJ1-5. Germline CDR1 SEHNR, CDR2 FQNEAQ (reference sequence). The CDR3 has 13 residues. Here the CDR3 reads CASSLGLNQPQHF.

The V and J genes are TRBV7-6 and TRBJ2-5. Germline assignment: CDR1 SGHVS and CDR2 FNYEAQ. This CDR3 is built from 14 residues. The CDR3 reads CASSLFTAQETQYF.

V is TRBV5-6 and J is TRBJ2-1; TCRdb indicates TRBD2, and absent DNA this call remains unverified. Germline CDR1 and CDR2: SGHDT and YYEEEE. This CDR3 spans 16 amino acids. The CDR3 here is CASSFYGGALWNEQFF.

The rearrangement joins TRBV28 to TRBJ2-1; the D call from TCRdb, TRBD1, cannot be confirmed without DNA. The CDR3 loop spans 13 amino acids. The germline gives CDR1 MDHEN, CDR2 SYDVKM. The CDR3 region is CATWTGLGNEQFF.